This TCR beta chain emerged from a study of Tregs in tolerant kidney transplant recipients. Study information: The nonmyeloablative bone marrow transplants came from related graft donors, with transient mixed chimerism.

About this clone: The read halts 3 residues ahead of the CDR3 end, with the missing end drawn from the germline J gene.

Trimming took 3 bases from V and 8 from J, leaving 14 bases between them. The CDR3 has 14 amino acids. Germline V gives CDR1 ENHRY, CDR2 SYGVKD. The table came from immunoSEQ multiplex PCR; TCRdb's copy has only in-frame clones and leaves some out. The sample includes 25,000 to 35,000 clones. The sample was CD8+ T cells from blood, taken before the transplant. The TCR originated in a human donor who received a combined kidney and bone marrow transplant. The chain recombines TRBV10-3 with TRBJ2-1, with D maybe TRBD2 (6 bases). The CDR3: CAISETGTPYEQFF. Incomplete CDR3 DNA: TGTGCCATCAGTGAAACCGGGACTCCCTATGAG.